The clone carrying this TCR beta chain was detected only a few times. CDR1 and CDR2 (germline): SGHTA, FQGNSA. V dropped 4 bases and J dropped 0 bases, with 12 bases sitting between them. This CDR3 region has 15 residues. This sample stems from a study of patients and donors after allogeneic stem cell transplantation. Each CDR3 protein gets one entry after TCRdb re-called the RT-PCR reads with MiXCR. This repertoire shows 410,000 or so distinct CDR3 sequences, 15% to 20% found once; its top ten account for 6.5% to 7.5%. Sequenced: blood, either unsorted or a sorted T cell fraction (not recorded which). This receptor was taken from a human donor who was either an allogeneic HSCT recipient or a stem cell or donor lymphocyte infusion donor (not recorded which). It is not recorded whose cells these are; they may come from a transplant donor. This chain connects TRBV7-2 to TRBJ1-2; D is unclear. The DNA for the CDR3 is TGTGCCAGCAGCTCAGAAGCTAGCTCTAACTATGGCTACACCTTC. It translates to CASSSEASSNYGYTF.